These 10 T cell receptor beta chains originate from one sample sequenced in a study of shared clonotypes between healthy human individuals. The method was immunoSEQ multiplex PCR; TCRdb's version includes in-frame clones alone and lacks a portion of them. The repertoire holds 2,500,000 or so clones, with 90% to 95% as singletons. Material for sequencing was naive CD4+ T cells sorted from blood. Subset specified: CD45RA+ positively selected. These receptors all come from a man aged 18 to 29 in good health.

This clone was detected only once. V usage is TRBV2 and J usage is TRBJ1-3, with TRBD1 matching 7 bases. The ends lost 6 bases at V and 0 bases at J; junction bases unmatched: 11. This CDR3 is built from 17 residues. Germline V gene sequence: CDR1 SNHLY, CDR2 FYNNEI. The CDR3 sequence: CASRPPEGANSGNTIYF. As DNA, the CDR3 is TGTGCCAGCAGACCCCCGGAGGGGGCGAACTCTGGAAACACCATATATTTT.

The chain couples TRBV19 to TRBJ2-5; 14 bases match TRBD2. Per germline, CDR1 LNHDA and CDR2 SQIVND (reference sequence). The CDR3 runs 15 residues. Losses at the gene ends were 4 bases for V and 2 bases for J; bases not matched to a gene: 0. The CDR3 sequence: CASSRLAGGQETQYF. Here the CDR3 DNA reads TGTGCCAGTAGTAGACTAGCGGGAGGGCAAGAGACCCAGTACTTC.

The chain uses TRBV6-1 and TRBJ1-2; D uncertain. The V and J ends lost 3 bases and 8 bases respectively, with 7 bases between them. CDR3 length: 11 amino acids. Germline V CDR1 and CDR2: MNHNS, SASEGT. Here the CDR3 reads CASSDQTGYTF. In DNA form, the CDR3 reads TGTGCCAGCAGTGACCAGACCGGCTACACCTTC.

This chain links TRBV12-5 with TRBJ2-7, with D perhaps TRBD1 (6 bases). This CDR3 comprises 18 residues. V dropped 2 bases and J dropped 3 bases, with 23 bases sitting between them. CDR1 and CDR2 from the germline V gene are LGHNT and FRNRAP. The CDR3 sequence is CASGLTRSREGEYYEQYF. CDR3 DNA: TGTGCTAGTGGTTTGACAAGAAGTCGAGAGGGGGAATACTACGAGCAGTACTTC. Complete variable domain (other parts from reference TRBV12-5 and TRBJ2-7): DARVTQTPRHKVTEMGQEVTMRCQPILGHNTVFWYRQTMMQGLELLAYFRNRAPLDDSGMPKDRFSAEMPDATLATLKIQPSEPRDSAVYFCASGLTRSREGEYYEQYFGPGTRLTVT.

The chain is built from TRBV27 and TRBJ1-1, with a tentative D call TRBD1 (5 bases). CDR3 length: 14 amino acids. The germline gives CDR1 MNHEY, CDR2 SMNVEV (reference sequence). Trimming removed 2 bases at V and 5 bases at J, with 12 bases between. CDR3 in amino acids: CASSLRGSWTEAFF. The CDR3 DNA reads as TGTGCCAGCAGTTTACGGGGGAGCTGGACTGAAGCTTTCTTT.

Comment on this clone: At one of its ends the junction is not consistent with the germline gene, which may arise from a read error. This chain joins TRBV6-1 and TRBJ1-4; D is uncertain. This CDR3 is 12 amino acids long. CDR1 and CDR2 (germline): MNHNS, SASEGT. CDR3 DNA sequence: TGTGCCAGCAGTGACGGTGGGAGGCGAACTTCTTTT. Its protein is CASSDGGRRTSF.

This chain connects TRBV10-3 to TRBJ1-1, with D perhaps matching TRBD1 (5 bases). Germline V gene lookup returns CDR1 ENHRY and CDR2 SYGVKD. Trimming removed 2 bases from V and 1 base from J, with 11 bases in between. The CDR3 runs to 15 residues. In nucleotides, the CDR3 is TGTGCCATCAGTGAGGCCACTACAGGGAACACTGAAGCTTTCTTT. It translates to CAISEATTGNTEAFF.

Details on this clone: Other DNA sequences in this specimen translate into the identical CDR3. This chain links TRBV7-2 with TRBJ1-6, with D hard to call. This CDR3 has 12 amino acids. Germline V gene data show CDR1 as SGHTA and CDR2 as FQGNSA. V was cut by 1 base and J by 7 bases, with 2 bases left in between. The CDR3 DNA sequence: TGTGCCAGCAGCTTAGACAATTCACCCCTCCACTTT. Protein sequence: CASSLDNSPLHF.

The V and J genes are TRBV18 and TRBJ1-4; D may be TRBD1 (5 bases). This CDR3 region has 13 residues. Germline lookup yields CDR1 KGHSH and CDR2 LQKENI. The V end lost 4 bases, the J end lost 6 bases, and 9 bases lay between the germline ends. The CDR3 nucleotides are TGTGCCAGCTCACAGGGGAAGGATGAAAAACTGTTTTTT. This gives the protein CASSQGKDEKLFF.

J is TRBJ2-3 and V is TRBV5-1; 8 bases agree with TRBD2. J was trimmed by 4 bases and V by 4 bases; bases with no gene match: 8. The CDR3 is made up of 15 amino acids. Germline CDR1 is SGHRS and CDR2 is YFSETQ. CDR3 nucleotide sequence: TGCGCCAGCAGCAGTAGCGGGGCCGGCGCAGATACGCAGTATTTT. Protein: CASSSSGAGADTQYF. The variable domain in full, with the rest retrieved from reference TRBV5-1 and TRBJ2-3, is KAGVTQTPRYLIKTRGQQVTLSCSPISGHRSVSWYQQTPGQGLQFLFEYFSETQRNKGNFPGRFSGRQFSNSRSEMNVSTLELGDSALYLCASSSSGAGADTQYFGPGTRLTVL.